Below are 26 T cell receptor beta chains sequenced from a single sample in a study of T cell responses to AZD1222 COVID-19 vaccine. The repertoire was sequenced with immunoSEQ multiplex PCR; TCRdb's copy has only in-frame clones and lacks some. The sample holds roughly 100,000 clones, around 95% seen once. This specimen consisted of peripheral blood, obtained on day 0 of AZD1222 vaccination. The receptors were gathered from an adult in good health.

V gene TRBV19 combines with J gene TRBJ2-5, with D tentatively TRBD1 (6 bases). The CDR3 covers 14 residues. The V gene's germline CDR1 is LNHDA and CDR2 SQIVND (reference sequence). V gave up 3 bases and J gave up 5 bases, with 13 bases separating them. CDR3 residues: CASSMRGIGETQYF. For the CDR3, the DNA is TGTGCCAGTAGTATGAGGGGGATTGGGGAGACCCAGTACTTC.

The chain has TRBV5-5 and TRBJ2-2, with 8 bases identical to TRBD1. Germline CDR1 is SGHKS and CDR2 is YYEKEE (reference sequence). After removal of 4 bases from V and 7 bases from J, the junction contained 9 bases not matched to a gene. The CDR3 contains 15 residues. The CDR3 here is CASSPTDREVGELFF. The CDR3 DNA sequence: TGTGCCAGCAGCCCTACGGACAGGGAGGTCGGGGAGCTGTTTTTT.

The CDR3: CASSDWGVGYEKLFF. CDR3 DNA sequence: TGTGCCAGCAGCGATTGGGGCGTGGGGTATGAAAAACTGTTTTTT. This chain uses TRBV25-1 with TRBJ1-4; D is perhaps TRBD1 (5 bases). The CDR3 sequence is 15 residues long. Germline V gene data show CDR1 as MGHDK and CDR2 as SYGVNS. Deletions cut 6 bases from V and 6 bases from J, with 17 bases between.

In the case of this clone: The junction differs from germline at one of its ends, possibly a read error. The J gene is TRBJ1-4, the V gene TRBV2; TRBD1 might be the D (5 bases). CDR1 SNHLY and CDR2 FYNNEI come from the germline V gene. CDR3 size: 14 residues. DNA of the CDR3: TGTGCCAGCAGAGAAGACAGTATTAATGAAAAACTGTTTTTT. Protein: CASREDSINEKLFF.

This chain connects TRBV28 to TRBJ1-4, with 7 bases lining up with TRBD1. This CDR3 region has 14 residues. From germline, CDR1 is MDHEN and CDR2 SYDVKM. The J segment lost 5 bases and the V segment lost 7 bases, leaving 7 bases of the junction unmatched. CDR3 nucleotides: TGTGCCAGCACGGCAGGGGGGACCAATGAAAAACTGTTTTTT. It translates to CASTAGGTNEKLFF. The full variable domain, its missing parts supplied by reference TRBV28 and TRBJ1-4, is DVKVTQSSRYLVKRTGEKVFLECVQDMDHENMFWYRQDPGLGLRLIYFSYDVKMKEKGDIPEGYSVSREKKERFSLILESASTNQTSMYLCASTAGGTNEKLFFGSGTQLSVL.

The genes are TRBV6-4 and TRBJ1-5; 7 nucleotides match TRBD1. Germline CDR1 and CDR2: MRHNA and SNTAGT. The CDR3 runs 14 residues. Germline trimming cut 2 bases from V and 6 bases from J; bases unmatched to any gene: 4. CDR3 in amino acids: CASSDRQGSQPQHF. The CDR3 region has the DNA TGTGCCAGCAGTGACCGACAGGGTTCTCAGCCCCAGCATTTT.

The rearrangement uses TRBV7-3 and TRBJ1-2, with D perhaps TRBD1 (6 bases). There are 14 residues in the CDR3. Trimming took 5 bases from V and 4 from J, leaving 14 bases between them. Germline lookup yields CDR1 SGHTA and CDR2 FQGTGA. The CDR3 region is CASSREQGSYGYTF. As DNA, the CDR3 is TGTGCCAGCAGCCGAGAACAGGGCTCCTATGGCTACACCTTC.

The rearrangement joins TRBV10-1 to TRBJ2-7; D is unclear. With 5 bases removed from V and 1 base from J, the gap between germline ends came to 9 bases. This CDR3 region has 13 residues. CDR1 and CDR2 from the germline V gene are WNHNN and SYGVQD (reference sequence). In DNA form, the CDR3 reads TGCGCCAGCAGTAGAAAGTGGTCCTACGAGCAGTACTTC. Its protein is CASSRKWSYEQYF.

The chain uses TRBV6-2 or TRBV6-3 and TRBJ2-3; maybe TRBD1 (6 bases). Per germline, CDR1 MNHEY and CDR2 SVGEGT. V lost 4 bases and J 2 bases, leaving 13 bases between the germline ends. This CDR3 has 15 amino acids. CDR3 sequence (DNA): TGTGCCAGCAGTTCAGGGGCCCGTTCCACAGATACGCAGTATTTT. Protein: CASSSGARSTDTQYF.

This clone has only one observation. CDR3 coding DNA: TGTGCCAGCAGCTTAGGGGTTTGGGGAGAGGGCTATGGCTACACCTTC. The encoded protein is CASSLGVWGEGYGYTF. The gene calls are TRBV7-2 and TRBJ1-2; D gene unclear. CDR3 length: 16 amino acids. Germline CDR1 is SGHTA and CDR2 is FQGNSA. Deletions cut 1 base from V and 4 bases from J, with 16 bases between. The entire variable domain, with the rest obtained from reference TRBV7-2 and TRBJ1-2, is as follows: GAGVSQSPSNKVTEKGKDVELRCDPISGHTALYWYRQSLGQGLEFLIYFQGNSAPDKSGLPSDRFSAERTGGSVSTLTIQRTQQEDSAVYLCASSLGVWGEGYGYTFGSGTRLTVV.

V gene TRBV6-6 combines with J gene TRBJ2-1, with D perhaps TRBD2 (6 bases). There are 15 residues in the CDR3. Germline-derived CDR1 and CDR2 are MNHNY and SVGAGI (reference sequence). V lost 8 bases to trimming and J lost 14 bases, with 28 bases between them. The CDR3 DNA follows: TGTGCCAGCGGGATGACTAGGCTTTCTTTTAGACGGGAGTTCTTC. Translating gives CASGMTRLSFRREFF.

The rearrangement joins TRBV28 to TRBJ2-3; 9 bases align to TRBD1. Per germline, CDR1 MDHEN and CDR2 SYDVKM. Germline trimming cut 5 bases from V and 3 bases from J; bases unmatched to any gene: 6. CDR3 length: 15 amino acids. The CDR3 sequence is CASSLGTGRTDTQYF. The CDR3 DNA sequence: TGTGCCAGCAGTCTAGGGACAGGGCGGACAGATACGCAGTATTTT.

The chain carries TRBV7-9 and TRBJ2-1, with no clear D. Looked up from germline, CDR1 is SEHNR and CDR2 is FQNEAQ (reference sequence). Deletions cut 2 bases from V and 6 bases from J, with 23 bases between. The CDR3 has 18 amino acids. The CDR3 loop reads CASSLYQTPYASGNEQFF. The DNA for the CDR3 is TGTGCCAGCAGCTTATACCAAACCCCCTACGCGTCGGGCAATGAGCAGTTCTTC.

The genes are TRBV3-1 (or the pseudogene TRBV3-2) and TRBJ2-3, with 9 bases fitting TRBD2. Germline values: CDR1 LGHDT, CDR2 YNNKEL (reference sequence). The CDR3 covers 15 residues. V was clipped by 4 bases and J by 2 bases; unmatched bases: 4. The CDR3 is CASSRASGTTDTQYF. The DNA for the CDR3 is TGTGCCAGCAGCCGGGCTAGCGGGACCACAGATACGCAGTATTTT.

This rearrangement joins TRBV7-2 to TRBJ1-1; D might be TRBD1 (5 bases). This CDR3 comprises 14 residues. Trimming left V 5 bases short and J 10 bases short, with 20 bases between. Looked up from germline, CDR1 is SGHTA and CDR2 is FQGNSA. The CDR3 is CASSKWDGELPAFF. CDR3 in DNA: TGTGCCAGCAGCAAATGGGACGGGGAACTGCCAGCTTTCTTT. The entire variable domain, with the rest obtained from reference TRBV7-2 and TRBJ1-1, is as follows: GAGVSQSPSNKVTEKGKDVELRCDPISGHTALYWYRQSLGQGLEFLIYFQGNSAPDKSGLPSDRFSAERTGGSVSTLTIQRTQQEDSAVYLCASSKWDGELPAFFGQGTRLTVV.

The chain joins TRBV6-5 to TRBJ1-3; no definite D call. In germline, CDR1 is MNHEY, CDR2 SVGAGI. The V end was cut by 9 bases, the J end by 0 bases, with 9 bases between. The CDR3 has 13 amino acids. The CDR3 loop reads CASNRNSGNTIYF. The CDR3 DNA sequence: TGTGCCAGTAACAGAAACTCTGGAAACACCATATATTTT.

The chain couples TRBV14 to TRBJ1-4; D gene ambiguous. The CDR3 extends over 15 amino acids. CDR1 SGHDN and CDR2 FVKESK come from the germline V gene. Trimming left V 1 base short and J 8 bases short, with 14 bases between. CDR3 nucleotides: TGTGCCAGCAGCCAAGTCTTCGGGGTTTGGGAAAAACTGTTTTTT. Protein: CASSQVFGVWEKLFF. Based on the CDR3 plus reference TRBV14 and TRBJ1-4, the full variable domain is EAGVTQFPSHSVIEKGQTVTLRCDPISGHDNLYWYRRVMGKEIKFLLHFVKESKQDESGMPNNRFLAERTGGTYSTLKVQPAELEDSGVYFCASSQVFGVWEKLFFGSGTQLSVL.

V usage is TRBV6-5 and J usage is TRBJ1-6; no firm D call. V dropped 0 bases and J dropped 8 bases, with 11 bases sitting between them. The CDR3 is 15 amino acids. The germline V gene has CDR1 MNHEY and CDR2 SVGAGI. CDR3 loop: CASSYSGTEDSPLHF. CDR3 sequence (DNA): TGTGCCAGCAGTTACTCCGGCACCGAGGATTCACCCCTCCACTTT.

The chain uses TRBV6-5 and TRBJ2-1; maybe TRBD2 (6 bases). V lost 6 bases and J lost 1, with 13 bases in between. This CDR3 comprises 15 residues. Germline V gene data show CDR1 as MNHEY and CDR2 as SVGAGI. The CDR3 spells CASREEGASYNEQFF. The CDR3, as DNA: TGTGCCAGCAGGGAGGAGGGAGCGTCCTACAATGAGCAGTTCTTC.

The J gene is TRBJ2-5, the V gene TRBV6-5, with 8 bases matching TRBD2. V gave up 4 bases and J gave up 5 bases; unmatched junction bases: 6. The CDR3 is 14 residues long. The germline gives CDR1 MNHEY, CDR2 SVGAGI. The CDR3 coding sequence is TGTGCCAGCAGTTGGGGGACTAGGGGGGAGACCCAGTACTTC. Its protein product is CASSWGTRGETQYF.

The chain combines TRBV18 with TRBJ2-6; D remains ambiguous. The V end lost 2 bases, the J end lost 0 bases, and 11 bases lay between the germline ends. The CDR3 is made up of 17 amino acids. Germline V gene data show CDR1 as KGHSH and CDR2 as LQKENI. The CDR3 region has the DNA TGTGCCAGCTCACCAGTGACTCTTTCCTCTGGGGCCAACGTCCTGACTTTC. Translation: CASSPVTLSSGANVLTF.

The chain uses TRBV7-2 and TRBJ1-1; no clear D gene. CDR1 is SGHTA, CDR2 FQGNSA, per germline. The CDR3 spans 14 residues. V gave up 3 bases and J gave up 1 base, with 9 bases separating them. The CDR3 here is CASSFLGRNTEAFF. The CDR3 nucleotides read TGTGCCAGCAGCTTCCTCGGCAGGAACACTGAAGCTTTCTTT.

The chain is built from TRBV2 and TRBJ1-2; D unresolved. The germline CDR1 and CDR2 sequences are SNHLY and FYNNEI. Trimming removed 2 bases at V and 5 bases at J, with 6 bases between. The CDR3 length is 12 residues. CDR3 in DNA: TGTGCCAGCAGTGAACAAACTTATGGCTACACCTTC. It encodes CASSEQTYGYTF.

In the case of this clone: The sample has other DNA sequences that encode this CDR3 too. In DNA, the CDR3 is TGCAGCGTTGAAGTAGGAGAAAAACTGTTTTTT. It codes for CSVEVGEKLFF. The rearrangement links TRBV29-1 to TRBJ1-4; D gene uncertain. Per the germline V gene, CDR1 is SQVTM and CDR2 is ANQGSEA. The V end was cut by 1 base, the J end by 8 bases, with 5 bases between. CDR3 length equals 11 residues.

This clone was detected only once. The J gene is TRBJ1-4, the V gene TRBV6-5; D is unclear. Trimming cost V 0 bases and J 8 bases, with 13 bases left between them. The CDR3 contains 15 residues. The germline V gene has CDR1 MNHEY and CDR2 SVGAGI. The DNA for the CDR3 is TGTGCCAGCAGTTACTCGGCCGGGGTCGGAGAAAAACTGTTTTTT. It specifies CASSYSAGVGEKLFF.

This rearrangement joins TRBV19 to TRBJ1-2; D is perhaps TRBD1 (6 bases). The CDR3 is 15 residues long. Trimming removed 3 bases at V and 2 bases at J, with 13 bases between. CDR1 is LNHDA and CDR2 is SQIVND in the germline V gene (reference sequence). Here the CDR3 reads CASSIIQGRNYGYTF. The DNA for the CDR3 is TGTGCCAGTAGTATTATACAGGGCCGAAACTATGGCTACACCTTC.